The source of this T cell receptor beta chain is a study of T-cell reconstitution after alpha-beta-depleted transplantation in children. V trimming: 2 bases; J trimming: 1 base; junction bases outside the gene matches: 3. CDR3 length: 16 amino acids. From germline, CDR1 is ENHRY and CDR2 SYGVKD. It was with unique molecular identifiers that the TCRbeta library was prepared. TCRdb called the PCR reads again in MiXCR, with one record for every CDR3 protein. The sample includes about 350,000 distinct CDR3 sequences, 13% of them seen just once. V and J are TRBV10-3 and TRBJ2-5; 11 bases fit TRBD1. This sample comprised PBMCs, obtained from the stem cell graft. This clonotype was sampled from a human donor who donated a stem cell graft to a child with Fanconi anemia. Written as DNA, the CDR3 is TGTGCCATCAGTGAGGGGACAGGGGGGATCCAAGAGACCCAGTACTTC. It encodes CAISEGTGGIQETQYF.